This T cell receptor (beta chain) was recovered during a study of shared clonotypes between healthy human individuals. Regarding the study as a whole: In contrast to clonotypes shared by all four donors, non-shared clonotypes had lower generation probabilities. Estimated clonotype richness was generally higher in naive than memory subsets.

The table lists this clone with a count of one. Antigen: not known. The table came from immunoSEQ multiplex PCR; TCRdb's copy has only in-frame clones and leaves some out. The repertoire has about 2.4 million clones, roughly nine tenths of them found once; the top ten carry more than 0.12%. There are 13 residues in the CDR3. V gave up 6 bases and J gave up 7 bases, with 15 bases separating them. Germline CDR1 is SGHVS and CDR2 is FNYEAQ. Sequenced material: naive CD4+ T cells sorted from blood. Subset meaning: CD45RA+ positively selected. This receptor was obtained from a man between 18 and 29 years old in good health. The chain uses TRBV7-6 and TRBJ1-2; the D is unclear. The CDR3 loop is CASSLEIGLGYTF. The CDR3 coding sequence is TGTGCCAGCAGTCTTGAGATCGGCCTTGGCTACACCTTC. Variable domain in full (rest from reference TRBV7-6 and TRBJ1-2): GAGVSQSPRYKVTKRGQDVALRCDPISGHVSLYWYRQALGQGPEFLTYFNYEAQQDKSGLPNDRFSAERPEGSISTLTIQRTEQRDSAMYRCASSLEIGLGYTFGSGTRLTVV.